This note documents a single T cell receptor (beta chain) sequence. Antigen: not known. Germline loops: CDR1 SGHKS, CDR2 YYEKEE (reference sequence). Trimming cost V 1 base and J 7 bases, with 14 bases left between them. CDR3 length: 14 amino acids. The immunoSEQ assay was version 4, run in survey mode. Each sample used up to about 1 ug genomic DNA diluted to about 10 ng/uL. Generated by immunoSEQ multiplex PCR, the TCRdb table keeps only in-frame clones and is missing some. The table lists about 36,000 clones, approximately 78% of them singletons. Overlapping HIV-1 Gag 15-mer peptides at around 0.91 ug per peptide per mL were used. Memory cells lacking CD40L and CD69 with high CD45RO were sorted. This sample is part of a study of persistence of HIV-infected CD4 T cells.

V and J are TRBV5-5 and TRBJ1-2; TRBD1 is a possible D gene (5 bases). The sequences come from cultured CD4+ T cells from PBMCs, collected from a patient who received antiretroviral therapy. This clonotype was obtained from an adult with HIV. The donor label of this sample is uncertain. CDR3 sequence reads: CASSLYVGAGGYTF. The CDR3 coding sequence is TGTGCCAGCAGCTTGTACGTAGGGGCGGGTGGCTACACCTTC.